Following are 27 T cell receptor beta chains from one sample sequenced in a study of blood T cell repertoires in COVID-19. Clones were sequenced by immunoSEQ multiplex PCR, and TCRdb holds only the in-frame ones, with some missing. The sample holds about 400,000 clones; about 89% are singletons and the top ten take about 4.5%. The sequencing input was peripheral blood. Receptors originate from a woman aged 25 to 45 with acute or convalescent COVID-19.

The rearrangement uses TRBV4-1 and TRBJ2-1; 7 bases are shared with TRBD2. Trimming took 4 bases from V and 4 from J; bases not matched to a gene: 13. The CDR3 loop spans 17 amino acids. Per germline, CDR1 MGHRA and CDR2 YSYEKL. The CDR3 nucleotides read TGCGCCAGCAGCCTCCTCGTTGGTAGCGGGCCGTACAATGAGCAGTTCTTC. Protein sequence: CASSLLVGSGPYNEQFF.

The rearrangement uses TRBV12-3 or TRBV12-4 and TRBJ1-2, with D hard to call. Trimming left V 4 bases short and J 8 bases short, with 14 bases between. The CDR3 is 13 amino acids. This CDR3 is CASSWGREVGYTF. The CDR3, as DNA: TGTGCCAGCAGTTGGGGTCGGGAGGTCGGCTACACCTTC.

The chain uses TRBV7-9 and TRBJ2-1, with D tentatively TRBD2 (6 bases). CDR1 and CDR2 (germline): SEHNR, FQNEAQ (reference sequence). V dropped 0 bases and J dropped 4 bases, with 13 bases sitting between them. The CDR3 is made up of 16 amino acids. CDR3 DNA: TGTGCCAGCAGCTTAGCTTCGTGGACTATTTACAATGAGCAGTTCTTC. Protein: CASSLASWTIYNEQFF.

The chain carries TRBV11-2 and TRBJ2-2; D may be TRBD2 (5 bases). The germline V gene has CDR1 SGHAT and CDR2 FQNNGV. The CDR3 is 17 amino acids. Trimming removed 0 bases at V and 0 bases at J, with 11 bases between. The CDR3 DNA reads as TGTGCCAGCAGCTTAGACCCTCCTAGCACGAACACCGGGGAGCTGTTTTTT. Amino acid sequence: CASSLDPPSTNTGELFF. Filled out from reference TRBV11-2 and TRBJ2-2, the complete variable domain reads EAGVAQSPRYKIIEKRQSVAFWCNPISGHATLYWYQQILGQGPKLLIQFQNNGVVDDSQLPKDRFSAERLKGVDSTLKIQPAKLEDSAVYLCASSLDPPSTNTGELFFGEGSRLTVL.

The chain is built from TRBV29-1 and TRBJ2-5; D is ambiguous. The CDR3 has 12 amino acids. The germline gives CDR1 SQVTM, CDR2 ANQGSEA. The V gene lost 1 base and the J gene lost 0 bases, with 3 bases spanning the gap. The CDR3 DNA is TGCAGCGTTGAAGGGCACCAAGAGACCCAGTACTTC. It translates to CSVEGHQETQYF. The whole variable domain, filled in from reference TRBV29-1 and TRBJ2-5, reads SAVISQKPSRDICQRGTSLTIQCQVDSQVTMMFWYRQQPGQSLTLIATANQGSEATYESGFVIDKFPISRPNLTFSTLTVSNMSPEDSSIYLCSVEGHQETQYFGPGTRLLVL.

This sequence joins TRBV5-5 and TRBJ1-3, with TRBD1 as a possible D gene (6 bases). Germline V gene sequence: CDR1 SGHKS, CDR2 YYEKEE (reference sequence). Trimming pared 4 bases from V and 3 bases from J, leaving 14 bases between. The CDR3 contains 15 residues. CDR3 protein: CASSQGRGYGNTIYF. Here the CDR3 DNA reads TGTGCCAGCAGCCAGGGCAGGGGTTATGGAAACACCATATATTTT.

The J gene is TRBJ1-4, the V gene TRBV28; D unresolved. CDR1 is MDHEN, CDR2 SYDVKM, per germline. The CDR3 consists of 15 residues. The V end was cut by 3 bases, the J end by 0 bases, with 8 bases between. Here the CDR3 reads CASSFGGATNEKLFF. DNA of the CDR3: TGTGCCAGCAGTTTTGGCGGCGCAACTAATGAAAAACTGTTTTTT.

This clone has more than one count but fewer than ten. The chain joins TRBV7-8 to TRBJ2-7, with 9 nucleotides matching TRBD2. There are 11 residues in the CDR3. V shed 5 bases, J shed 12 bases, and the junction held 5 bases outside the gene matches. CDR1 and CDR2 (germline): SGHVS, FQNEAQ. The chain's CDR3 is CASSRYSGRYF. CDR3 bases: TGTGCCAGCAGCAGATATAGCGGGAGGTACTTC.

This chain connects TRBV12-5 to TRBJ2-7; 9 nucleotides match TRBD1. The CDR3 has 18 residues. Unmatched junction bases numbered 14, after V lost 3 bases and J lost 2 bases. The germline V gene has CDR1 LGHNT and CDR2 FRNRAP. DNA of the CDR3: TGTGCTAGTGGTTTTCTTCTAGGTCCCGGGACAGGGACCTACGAGCAGTACTTC. This translates into CASGFLLGPGTGTYEQYF.

The chain uses TRBV2 and TRBJ1-2; the match to TRBD1 covers 8 bases. Germline V gene sequence: CDR1 SNHLY, CDR2 FYNNEI. V lost 6 bases, J lost 4 bases, and 7 bases stayed unmatched. The CDR3 runs to 14 residues. CDR3 residues: CASRGDRGLYGYTF. The CDR3 DNA reads TGTGCCAGCAGAGGAGACAGGGGCCTCTATGGCTACACCTTC.

The chain employs TRBV11-2 and TRBJ1-2, with D possibly TRBD1 on 5 matching bases. Per the germline V gene, CDR1 is SGHAT and CDR2 is FQNNGV. The V gene lost 4 bases and the J gene lost 4 bases, with 10 bases spanning the gap. The CDR3 runs to 13 residues. The CDR3 sequence is CASSSGGFYGYTF. CDR3 bases: TGTGCCAGCAGCTCCGGGGGATTCTATGGCTACACCTTC.

The genes are TRBV25-1 and TRBJ1-2; 9 bases align to TRBD1. Germline V gene lookup returns CDR1 MGHDK and CDR2 SYGVNS. This CDR3 is built from 14 residues. Unmatched junction bases numbered 7, after V lost 6 bases and J lost 5 bases. The DNA of the CDR3 is TGTGCCAGCAGACAATCCGGGACAGGGTATGGCTACACCTTC. Residues: CASRQSGTGYGYTF.

This sequence joins TRBV11-1 and TRBJ2-7, with 7 nucleotides matching TRBD1. The V gene's germline CDR1 is SGHAT and CDR2 FQDESV (reference sequence). The CDR3 is 13 residues long. The V and J ends lost 5 bases and 4 bases, in that order; junction bases with no gene match: 5. The CDR3 nucleotides read TGTGCCAGCAGCGTAGGGACAGAATACGAGCAGTACTTC. Amino acids: CASSVGTEYEQYF.

This clone appeared a single time. The chain employs TRBV2 and TRBJ1-6, with 12 bases identical to TRBD1. Per the germline V gene, CDR1 is SNHLY and CDR2 is FYNNEI. The J segment lost 6 bases and the V segment lost 10 bases, leaving 10 bases of the junction unmatched. CDR3 length: 16 amino acids. DNA of the CDR3: TGTGCCATTTTAACAGGGACAGGGGGCCTTAATTCACCCCTCCACTTT. Protein: CAILTGTGGLNSPLHF. The complete variable domain, with remaining parts taken from reference TRBV2 and TRBJ1-6, reads EPEVTQTPSHQVTQMGQEVILRCVPISNHLYFYWYRQILGQKVEFLVSFYNNEISEKSEIFDDQFSVERPDGSNFTLKIRSTKLEDSAMYFCAILTGTGGLNSPLHFGNGTRLTVT.

This clone has a single count. The chain recombines TRBV11-2 with TRBJ2-3, with D perhaps TRBD2 (7 bases). The CDR3 is 16 residues long. V shed 2 bases and J shed 4 bases, with 16 bases lying between them. Germline CDR1 is SGHAT and CDR2 is FQNNGV. The CDR3 here is CASSLRGGRGADTQYF. In DNA, the CDR3 is TGTGCCAGCAGCTTACGCGGGGGCCGGGGGGCAGATACGCAGTATTTT.

The rearrangement links TRBV7-9 to TRBJ2-7, with 7 positions matching TRBD1. The CDR3 is made up of 13 amino acids. Germline V gene lookup returns CDR1 SEHNR and CDR2 FQNEAQ (reference sequence). V lost 5 bases, J lost 3 bases, and 4 bases stayed unmatched. The CDR3 protein is CASSRRDSYEQYF. Written as DNA, the CDR3 is TGTGCCAGCAGCCGAAGGGACAGCTACGAGCAGTACTTC.

The chain employs TRBV3-1 (or the pseudogene TRBV3-2) and TRBJ2-7; a possible D gene is TRBD1 (5 bases). Germline lookup yields CDR1 LGHDT and CDR2 YNNKEL (reference sequence). The V gene lost 6 bases and the J gene lost 1 base, with 10 bases spanning the gap. The CDR3 consists of 13 residues. The CDR3 DNA follows: TGTGCCAGCAGTCCGGACACGTCCTACGAGCAGTACTTC. Protein: CASSPDTSYEQYF.

This chain joins TRBV7-9 and TRBJ2-5, with a weak D call TRBD2 (5 bases). Per the germline V gene, CDR1 is SEHNR and CDR2 is FQNEAQ (reference sequence). V shed 1 base and J shed 5 bases, with 23 bases lying between them. The length of the CDR3 is 18 residues. CDR3 bases: TGTGCCAGCAGCTTAGTTTCAGTCGGCCCCCTATGGGAGGAGACCCAGTACTTC. Protein sequence: CASSLVSVGPLWEETQYF. The variable domain in full, completed from reference TRBV7-9 and TRBJ2-5, reads DTGVSQNPRHKITKRGQNVTFRCDPISEHNRLYWYRQTLGQGPEFLTYFQNEAQLEKSRLLSDRFSAERPKGSFSTLEIQRTEQGDSAMYLCASSLVSVGPLWEETQYFGPGTRLLVL.

Only a few counts were recorded for this clone. The genes are TRBV5-4 and TRBJ2-6; 8 bases line up with TRBD1. This CDR3 is built from 16 residues. CDR1 and CDR2 (germline): SGHNT, YYREEE (reference sequence). The J segment lost 4 bases and the V segment lost 0 bases, leaving 3 bases of the junction unmatched. Here the CDR3 reads CASSLGQGSGANVLTF. The CDR3 DNA reads as TGTGCCAGCAGCTTGGGACAGGGGTCAGGGGCCAACGTCCTGACTTTC.

The rearrangement links TRBV5-1 to TRBJ2-3; the match to TRBD2 covers 9 bases. CDR1 and CDR2 from the germline V gene are SGHRS and YFSETQ. The CDR3 sequence is 16 residues long. V shed 3 bases, J shed 5 bases, and the junction held 10 bases outside the gene matches. The CDR3 DNA sequence: TGCGCCAGCAGCTCGGGTGGGACTAGCCTTCTAGATACGCAGTATTTT. This codes for CASSSGGTSLLDTQYF.

The V call is TRBV21-1, the J call TRBJ2-5; the table's D call of TRBD1 was not tested on the DNA. TRBV21-1 is a listed pseudogene. The CDR3 runs to 16 residues. CDR3 in amino acids: CASRNYRDRGTETQYF. The CDR3 DNA follows: TGTGCCAGCAGAAATTACCGGGACAGGGGAACAGAGACCCAGTACTTC.

V and J are TRBV9 and TRBJ1-2; weak D call: TRBD1 (5 bases). V was shortened by 0 bases and J by 6 bases, with 9 bases between the two germline ends. CDR3 length: 13 residues. The germline V gene has CDR1 SGDLS and CDR2 YYNGEE. The DNA for the CDR3 is TGTGCCAGCAGCGTAGCAATAGGGGATGGCTACACCTTC. Translated, it gives CASSVAIGDGYTF.

This clone has just one count. The chain recombines TRBV3-1 (or the pseudogene TRBV3-2) with TRBJ2-7, with 8 bases fitting TRBD2. Germline CDR1 and CDR2: LGHDT and YNNKEL (reference sequence). The CDR3 totals 15 residues. After removal of 1 base from V and 2 bases from J, the junction contained 4 bases not matched to a gene. The CDR3 nucleotides are TGTGCCAGCAGCCAAGGTCGGGGGGGCGCCTACGAGCAGTACTTC. This gives the protein CASSQGRGGAYEQYF.

This rearrangement joins TRBV5-5 to TRBJ2-7, with 9 positions matching TRBD1. V gave up 3 bases and J gave up 4 bases; unmatched junction bases: 5. The CDR3 covers 14 residues. CDR1 and CDR2 from the germline V gene are SGHKS and YYEKEE (reference sequence). The CDR3 protein is CASSWGQGDYEQYF. The CDR3 region has the DNA TGTGCCAGCAGCTGGGGACAGGGAGATTACGAGCAGTACTTC.

The chain uses TRBV24-1 and TRBJ2-2; perhaps TRBD1 as D (5 bases). The length of the CDR3 is 13 residues. Germline CDR1 and CDR2: KGHDR and SFDVKD. Trimming took off 4 bases at V and 5 bases at J, with 7 bases between the two ends. The chain's CDR3 is CATSDRATGELFF. In nucleotides, the CDR3 is TGTGCCACCAGTGACAGGGCAACCGGGGAGCTGTTTTTT.

V is TRBV7-2 and J is TRBJ2-1; 7 bases fit TRBD2. The CDR3 runs 18 residues. The J segment lost 2 bases and the V segment lost 3 bases, leaving 13 bases of the junction unmatched. Per germline, CDR1 SGHTA and CDR2 FQGNSA. For the CDR3, the DNA is TGTGCCAGCAGCTTTTTCCCCGTAGCGGGCTATGCCTACAATGAGCAGTTCTTC. It codes for CASSFFPVAGYAYNEQFF. Full variable domain (rest looked up from reference TRBV7-2 and TRBJ2-1): GAGVSQSPSNKVTEKGKDVELRCDPISGHTALYWYRQSLGQGLEFLIYFQGNSAPDKSGLPSDRFSAERTGGSVSTLTIQRTQQEDSAVYLCASSFFPVAGYAYNEQFFGPGTRLTVL.

This rearrangement joins TRBV7-9 to TRBJ2-7; 7 positions match TRBD2. The CDR3 spans 14 residues. Germline V gene data show CDR1 as SEHNR and CDR2 as FQNEAQ (reference sequence). Unmatched junction bases numbered 8, after V lost 4 bases and J lost 5 bases. CDR3: CASSSSGATHEQYF. The CDR3 region has the DNA TGTGCCAGCAGCTCTAGCGGCGCAACTCACGAGCAGTACTTC.